This T cell receptor beta chain was profiled in a study of T-cell reconstitution after alpha-beta-depleted transplantation in children. The TCRbeta library incorporated unique molecular identifiers. TCRdb called the PCR reads again in MiXCR, with one record for every CDR3 protein. The table records hundreds of thousands of distinct CDR3 sequences, around 13% of them present only once. In germline, CDR1 is SQVTM, CDR2 ANQGSEA. This CDR3 spans 15 amino acids. With respect to this clonotype: A much bigger clone sits one base away, suggesting this may be a read error.

This receptor was obtained from a girl aged 2-10 years with congenital amegakaryocytic thrombocytopenia, due to receive a stem cell transplant. Sequences were derived from PBMCs, sampled before TCRalphabeta/CD19-depleted stem cell transplant. The rearrangement joins TRBV29-1 to TRBJ1-4; D is unresolved. The CDR3 here is CSVTAAGGHNENLFF. In nucleotides, the CDR3 is TGCAGCGTGACGGCAGCGGGCGGCCATAATGAAAATCTGTTTTTT.